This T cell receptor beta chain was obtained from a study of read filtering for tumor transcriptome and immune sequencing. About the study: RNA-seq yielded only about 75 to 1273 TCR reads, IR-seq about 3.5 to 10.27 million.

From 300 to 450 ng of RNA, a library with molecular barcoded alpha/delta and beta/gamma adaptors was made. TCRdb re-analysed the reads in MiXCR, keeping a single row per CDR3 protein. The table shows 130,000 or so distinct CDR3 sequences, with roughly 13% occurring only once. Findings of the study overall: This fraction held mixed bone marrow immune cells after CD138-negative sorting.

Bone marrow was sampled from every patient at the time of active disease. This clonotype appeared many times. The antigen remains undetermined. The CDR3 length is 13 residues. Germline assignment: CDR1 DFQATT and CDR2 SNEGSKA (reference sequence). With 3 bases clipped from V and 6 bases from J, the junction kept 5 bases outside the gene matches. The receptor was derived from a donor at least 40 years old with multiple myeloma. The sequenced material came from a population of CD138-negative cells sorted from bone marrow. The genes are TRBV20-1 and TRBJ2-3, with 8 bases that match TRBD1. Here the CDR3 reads CSASKQGVDTQYF. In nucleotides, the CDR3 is TGCAGTGCTAGTAAACAGGGGGTGGATACGCAGTATTTT.